This T cell receptor (beta chain) appears in the sequencing data of a study of T cells in narcolepsy. The repertoire was sequenced with immunoSEQ multiplex PCR; TCRdb's copy has only in-frame clones and lacks some. The sample holds around 24,000 clones; approximately 84% are singletons and the top ten take 1.3%. Germline V CDR1 and CDR2: SNHLY, FYNNEI. The V gene end was trimmed by 9 bases and the J gene end by 8 bases; junction bases not matched to a gene: 4. The CDR3 has 13 residues. This TCR derives from a human donor with narcolepsy. The rearrangement uses TRBV2 and TRBJ2-1; 13 nucleotides agree with TRBD2. Sequences were obtained from CD45RA- memory CD4+ T cells from PBMCs. The CDR3 nucleotides read TGTGCCAGTAGAACTAGCGGGAGGGATGAGCAGTTCTTC. This translates into CASRTSGRDEQFF. The variable domain in full, completed from reference TRBV2 and TRBJ2-1, reads EPEVTQTPSHQVTQMGQEVILRCVPISNHLYFYWYRQILGQKVEFLVSFYNNEISEKSEIFDDQFSVERPDGSNFTLKIRSTKLEDSAMYFCASRTSGRDEQFFGPGTRLTVL.